This T cell receptor beta chain was recovered during a study of T cell repertoires in cytomegalovirus infection. Whole-study context: Matching HLA type and CMV infection were both indicated by public TCR beta signatures. The study's findings and limits: CMV carriers with the relevant HLA were identified by cumulative public TCR beta family frequency. Clonotype analysis showed dominance of the ex vivo response by HLA-C-restricted CMV-specific TCR beta clonotypes.

This clonotype was counted between two and nine times. Its antigen remains unknown. From the reads, TCRdb called clonotypes with MiXCR, one entry per CDR3 protein. The sample records some 900,000 distinct CDR3 sequences, approximately 29% being singletons. The CDR3 runs 17 residues. The V segment lost 2 bases and the J segment 6 bases; nucleotides outside the gene matches: 12. CDR1 SGDLS and CDR2 YYNGEE come from the germline V gene. The chain couples TRBV9 to TRBJ2-1, with 9 positions matching TRBD1. The sequences come from cultured CD8+ T cells from PBMCs, collected from culture after CMV antigen stimulation. The sequence derives from a human donor in good health (CMV status not recorded). Some clones in this sample may be carry-over from other donors' samples. The CDR3 DNA is TGTGCCAGCAGCGTTTCTGGCGGACAGGGGACAGGCAATGAGCAGTTCTTC. Encoded protein: CASSVSGGQGTGNEQFF.